This TCR beta chain derives from a study of blood T cell repertoires in COVID-19 (dated by TCRdb to about 2020). With regard to the full study: Samples from collaborators originated in the United States, Italy and Spain and spanned both the acute and convalescent phases of COVID-19. Nearly every sample came with metadata listing a de-identified subject ID, COVID-19 status, age in years and sex. The repertoires were made available in a free public database intended to serve as a resource for research on the immune response to SARS-CoV-2. Where available, HLA class I and class II types were obtained from metadata supplied by the sample provider rather than from assay-based typing. The prospective study material was composed of cDNA or gDNA derived from T cells, B-cell-depleted T cells, or PBMCs. Samples came from the ongoing ImmuneRACE study (first 160 participants) plus 1,254 subjects from 6 global collaborators. The dataset comprised deeply sampled blood TCRbeta repertoires from subjects exposed to, actively infected with, or recovered from COVID-19.

Study-level results and caveats: Clinical and demographic metadata were provided uncurated, with the amount varying by source and participant.

Each collaborating institution followed its own protocols to collect whole blood in K2EDTA tubes. For TCRbeta analysis, collaborators shipped samples in one of three forms: frozen whole blood, isolated PBMCs, or DNA extracted from either of those sample types. Per the germline V gene, SGHRS is the CDR1 and YFSETQ is the CDR2. The trim is 1 base for V and 1 base for J, with a gap of 3 bases between the germline ends. The CDR3 holds 13 amino acids from the cysteine to the phenylalanine. Here the CDR3 DNA is all that survives: 39 bases in frame from base 1. The immunoSEQ Assay, a bias-controlled multiplex PCR, was used to amplify TCRbeta CDR3 regions from genomic DNA. In the original analysis: The number of nucleated cells in each sample was estimated from the amplification of reference gene primers within the assay. Sequence reads were collapsed and filtered to measure the absolute abundance of every unique TCRbeta CDR3 rearrangement. For each sample, productive Simpson clonality was calculated by taking the square root of Simpson's diversity index across productive rearrangements. TCRdb limited this immuneACCESS table to in-frame rearrangements with V and J called. A share of clones is missing; checked studies link under half to unresolved V genes, and the rest is unexplained. V, J and clone size derive from that table, while D and trimming were established from the DNA sequence. In this sample the table shows 88,000 or so clones, 85% of which occur a single time. Around 4.1% of the sample lies in the top ten.

A remark on this clone: The antigen it recognizes is unknown. Base quality data are lacking; no much larger clone is found one base away.

The sequence was collected from a man aged 60 to 69 with acute or convalescent COVID-19. This chain is built from TRBV5-1 and TRBJ1-3, with an unclear D gene assignment. The specimen sequenced was peripheral blood. The DNA sequence follows: TGCGCCAGCAGCTTGTCGTCTGGAAACACCATATATTTT. It codes for CASSLSSGNTIYF.